This TCR beta chain was observed in a study of T cells in Graves' hyperthyroidism and ophthalmopathy. As for the study in general: At the time of initial diagnosis and before any treatment, peripheral blood was collected.

This clonotype has a single count. Using more than 7.5 ml of fresh peripheral blood, PBMCs were prepared. Amplified TCR beta CDR3 regions derived from RNA transcripts. HTBI primers were used for first-round RT-PCR of the TCR CDR3. TCRdb processed the multiplex PCR reads anew with MiXCR; each CDR3 protein has one entry. The repertoire includes about 530,000 distinct CDR3 sequences, more than 15% of them detected once, and approximately 15% sits in the top ten. The sequence was obtained from a woman aged 18-29 years with Graves' ophthalmopathy. Sequencing used blood.

The DNA of the CDR3 is TGTGCCAGCAGTTTAAGGACAGGGTCCGGCTACACCTTC. Its protein is CASSLRTGSGYTF. The rearrangement uses TRBV28 and TRBJ1-2; 8 nucleotides agree with TRBD1. The CDR3 covers 13 residues. Trimming at V came to 2 bases and at J to 8 bases, leaving 4 bases not matched to a gene. Germline CDR1 reads MDHEN; CDR2 reads SYDVKM.